These 20 T cell receptor beta chains came from one sample sequenced in a study of blood T cell repertoires in COVID-19. Sequenced by immunoSEQ multiplex PCR; TCRdb stores in-frame clones only, minus some. The profile shows a few hundred thousand clones, roughly 85% of them singletons. Material: peripheral blood. The receptors stem from a human donor in a cohort sampled during active COVID-19.

V and J are TRBV27 and TRBJ2-1; 9 bases agree with TRBD2. The V gene end was trimmed by 1 base and the J gene end by 4 bases; junction bases not matched to a gene: 5. The germline V gene has CDR1 MNHEY and CDR2 SMNVEV (reference sequence). The CDR3 spans 16 residues. In DNA, the CDR3 is TGTGCCAGCAGTTTATACCGCGGGGGGGCATACAATGAGCAGTTCTTC. Translation: CASSLYRGGAYNEQFF.

The CDR3 nucleotides are TGCAGTGCTAGAGGACAGGGGGAGTACACCTTC. It is translated as CSARGQGEYTF. The chain combines TRBV20-1 with TRBJ1-2, with TRBD1 matching over 9 bases. The length of the CDR3 is 11 residues. Germline loops: CDR1 DFQATT, CDR2 SNEGSKA (reference sequence). V was pared by 1 base and J by 11 bases, with 2 bases of the junction left unmatched.

The chain combines TRBV5-5 with TRBJ1-1; a possible D gene is TRBD1 (5 bases). V lost 4 bases and J 8 bases, leaving 12 bases between the germline ends. Germline V gene data show CDR1 as SGHKS and CDR2 as YYEKEE (reference sequence). This CDR3 contains 12 residues. The DNA of the CDR3 is TGTGCCAGCAGCCCATACGCAGGGGAAGCTTTCTTT. It yields the protein CASSPYAGEAFF.

This sequence joins TRBV3-1 (or the pseudogene TRBV3-2) and TRBJ2-1; possibly TRBD2 for D (5 bases). V lost 0 bases and J 0 bases, leaving 6 bases between the germline ends. The CDR3 has 15 amino acids. The germline V gene has CDR1 LGHDT and CDR2 YNNKEL (reference sequence). The CDR3 is CASSQEGSSYNEQFF. The CDR3 DNA reads TGTGCCAGCAGCCAAGAAGGGAGCTCCTACAATGAGCAGTTCTTC.

The CDR3 here is CASSKGRFEAFF. The DNA of the CDR3 is TGTGCCAGTAGTAAGGGGCGCTTTGAAGCTTTCTTT. The V gene is TRBV19, the J gene TRBJ1-1; perhaps TRBD1 as D (5 bases). CDR1 and CDR2 from the germline V gene are LNHDA and SQIVND (reference sequence). The ends were cut back, 4 bases at V and 7 bases at J, with 10 bases in the middle. CDR3 length: 12 amino acids.

The rearrangement links TRBV11-2 to TRBJ1-1; 11 bases match TRBD1. This CDR3 contains 16 residues. V was pared by 5 bases and J by 1 base, with 6 bases of the junction left unmatched. The germline V gene has CDR1 SGHAT and CDR2 FQNNGV. The CDR3 region has the DNA TGTGCCAGCAGCCTCGGGACAGGGGGGCCGAACACTGAAGCTTTCTTT. This encodes CASSLGTGGPNTEAFF.

This clone was found once. This chain joins TRBV12-3 or TRBV12-4 and TRBJ2-7; D might be TRBD1 (5 bases). Trimming removed 9 bases at V and 3 bases at J, with 12 bases between. This CDR3 contains 12 residues. CDR3 region: CASCQGGYEQYF. CDR3 nucleotides: TGTGCCAGTTGCCAGGGCGGCTACGAGCAGTACTTC.

The chain links TRBV7-9 to TRBJ1-2; D is undetermined. Trimming removed 1 base from V and 8 bases from J, with 11 bases in between. The CDR3 length is 13 residues. Looked up from germline, CDR1 is SEHNR and CDR2 is FQNEAQ (reference sequence). CDR3: CASSLGSGWGYTF. CDR3 in DNA: TGTGCCAGCAGCTTAGGATCGGGTTGGGGCTACACCTTC.

The chain has TRBV2 and TRBJ2-5, with 8 nucleotides matching TRBD1. The CDR3 has 14 amino acids. In germline, CDR1 is SNHLY, CDR2 FYNNEI. J gave up 1 base and V 4 bases, and 2 bases lay outside the gene matches. The CDR3 sequence: CASSGDRGQETQYF. CDR3 sequence (DNA): TGTGCCAGCAGTGGTGACAGGGGCCAAGAGACCCAGTACTTC.

The chain uses TRBV10-2 and TRBJ1-1, with a possible D match to TRBD1 (6 bases). V lost 7 bases and J 2 bases, leaving 26 bases between the germline ends. This CDR3 spans 18 amino acids. CDR1 and CDR2 from the germline V gene are WSHSY and SAAADI. The CDR3, as DNA: TGCGCCAGCAATACAGGGATCCTCGGATCCCCGCTAAACACTGAAGCTTTCTTT. Amino acids: CASNTGILGSPLNTEAFF.

The chain combines TRBV15 with TRBJ2-1; D not resolved. Germline V lookup: CDR1 LNHNV, CDR2 YYDKDF (reference sequence). This CDR3 spans 14 amino acids. Trimming left V 5 bases short and J 4 bases short, with 12 bases between. CDR3 nucleotide sequence: TGTGCCACCAGCGTTACGACTGGTTACAATGAGCAGTTCTTC. Amino acid sequence: CATSVTTGYNEQFF.

This sequence joins TRBV6-5 and TRBJ1-4; D uncertain. V shed 2 bases and J shed 8 bases, with 15 bases lying between them. From germline, CDR1 is MNHEY and CDR2 SVGAGI. The CDR3 has 15 amino acids. For the CDR3, the DNA is TGTGCCAGCAGTTACGCCGGCCGCGGAGGCGAAAAACTGTTTTTT. It translates to CASSYAGRGGEKLFF.

The V and J genes are TRBV11-2 and TRBJ1-4; D is uncertain. There are 15 residues in the CDR3. CDR1 and CDR2 from the germline V gene are SGHAT and FQNNGV. V shed 5 bases and J shed 8 bases, with 18 bases lying between them. CDR3 sequence (DNA): TGTGCCAGCAGCCCCGATTTTGGAGTTGGGGAAAAACTGTTTTTT. It yields the protein CASSPDFGVGEKLFF.

This chain joins TRBV27 and TRBJ2-7, with D tentatively TRBD1 (5 bases). Germline-derived CDR1 and CDR2 are MNHEY and SMNVEV (reference sequence). Trimming left V 5 bases short and J 5 bases short, with 13 bases between. This CDR3 is built from 13 residues. CDR3 protein: CASSQDDSNEQYF. The CDR3 coding sequence is TGTGCCAGCAGTCAAGACGACAGCAACGAGCAGTACTTC.

V is TRBV29-1 and J is TRBJ2-5; 9 bases line up with TRBD1. Losses at the gene ends were 6 bases for V and 3 bases for J; bases not matched to a gene: 5. The CDR3 has 13 amino acids. Germline V gene sequence: CDR1 SQVTM, CDR2 ANQGSEA. The CDR3 bases are TGCAGCGTCGCCCGGGACAGGGAAGAGACCCAGTACTTC. This translates into CSVARDREETQYF.

The CDR3 here is CASSPRDMPLRYTF. The CDR3, as DNA: TGTGCCAGCAGTCCCCGGGACATGCCCCTGCGCTACACCTTC. V and J are TRBV2 and TRBJ1-2; a weak D match, TRBD1 (6 bases). CDR3 length: 14 residues. Trimming removed 5 bases from V and 9 bases from J, with 19 bases in between. Germline assignment: CDR1 SNHLY and CDR2 FYNNEI.

This chain uses TRBV7-9 with TRBJ1-1; D remains unclear. CDR3 length: 14 amino acids. The V end lost 1 base, the J end lost 0 bases, and 6 bases lay between the germline ends. Germline values: CDR1 SEHNR, CDR2 FQNEAQ (reference sequence). The CDR3, as DNA: TGTGCCAGCAGCTTAGACACAGTGAACACTGAAGCTTTCTTT. Its translation: CASSLDTVNTEAFF.

The V and J genes are TRBV23-1 and TRBJ1-6; a possible D gene is TRBD1 (5 bases). TRBV23-1 is identified as an open reading frame with a role that is uncertain. The CDR3 runs to 16 residues. V lost 4 bases and J 7 bases, leaving 17 bases between the germline ends. The CDR3 loop reads CASSRKDGHLNSPLHF. The CDR3 DNA is TGCGCCAGCAGTCGGAAAGATGGACATTTGAATTCACCCCTCCACTTT.

The J gene is TRBJ2-4, the V gene TRBV12-3 or TRBV12-4; TRBD1 matches 7 bases. V lost 7 bases and J lost 6; bases outside the gene matches: 3. CDR3 length: 12 residues. CDR3 nucleotide sequence: TGTGCCAGCATCCAGGGGGTAAACATTCAGTACTTC. Translation gives CASIQGVNIQYF.

The V call is TRBV27, the J call TRBJ2-7, with TRBD2 matching 7 bases. With 4 bases clipped from V and 2 bases from J, the junction kept 11 bases outside the gene matches. The CDR3 is 16 amino acids. The germline gives CDR1 MNHEY, CDR2 SMNVEV (reference sequence). Written as DNA, the CDR3 is TGTGCCAGCAGTTCCCCAAGACTAGCTCGACCCTACGAGCAGTACTTC. Its protein is CASSSPRLARPYEQYF.